Presented here are 27 T cell receptor beta chains from one specimen sequenced in a study of blood T cell repertoires in COVID-19. Using immunoSEQ multiplex PCR, the repertoire was profiled, and TCRdb retains in-frame clones only, with some absent. Of about 220,000 clones detected, 80% to 90% appear once; the ten largest clones hold 4.5% to 6%. The sequenced sample was peripheral blood. These receptors originate from a woman aged 60-70 years who had recovered from COVID-19.

J is TRBJ1-5 and V is TRBV6-5; D perhaps matches TRBD1 (5 bases). The germline V gene encodes CDR1 MNHEY and CDR2 SVGAGI. V shed 8 bases and J shed 3 bases, with 14 bases lying between them. The CDR3 runs 14 residues. DNA for the CDR3: TGTGCCAGCGGAACGAGACAGCCCAATCAGCCCCAGCATTTT. Encoded protein: CASGTRQPNQPQHF.

The chain joins TRBV7-9 to TRBJ2-3, with a tentative D call TRBD2 (7 bases). The V end lost 6 bases, the J end lost 0 bases, and 13 bases lay between the germline ends. CDR1 and CDR2 from the germline V gene are SEHNR and FQNEAQ (reference sequence). This CDR3 contains 15 residues. CDR3 residues: CASSPRGGSTDTQYF. In DNA form, the CDR3 reads TGTGCCAGCAGTCCAAGGGGGGGAAGCACAGATACGCAGTATTTT.

The chain has TRBV5-8 and TRBJ1-1; no clear D. The ends were cut back, 2 bases at V and 4 bases at J, with 6 bases in the middle. The germline gives CDR1 SGHTS, CDR2 YDEGEE. This CDR3 has 12 residues. CDR3 residues: CASSFYGTEAFF. The DNA for the CDR3 is TGTGCCAGCAGCTTTTACGGCACTGAAGCTTTCTTT.

The V gene is TRBV4-1, the J gene TRBJ2-3, with TRBD1 matching 12 bases. The J segment lost 6 bases and the V segment lost 2 bases, leaving 12 bases of the junction unmatched. The CDR3 totals 18 residues. CDR1 and CDR2 from the germline V gene are MGHRA and YSYEKL. Written as DNA, the CDR3 is TGCGCCAGCAGCCAAAGGAGGGGGACAGGGGGCGCGTCCGATACGCAGTATTTT. As protein: CASSQRRGTGGASDTQYF.

The rearrangement joins TRBV2 to TRBJ1-6; TRBD1 aligns across 7 bases. CDR3 size: 12 residues. The V gene's germline CDR1 is SNHLY and CDR2 FYNNEI. The J segment lost 10 bases and the V segment lost 5 bases, leaving 2 bases of the junction unmatched. CDR3 bases: TGTGCCAGCAGTAGGACAGGATCACCCCTCCACTTT. Translating gives CASSRTGSPLHF.

The rearrangement joins TRBV10-3 to TRBJ2-3; maybe TRBD1 (5 bases). Per the germline V gene, CDR1 is ENHRY and CDR2 is SYGVKD. The CDR3 spans 15 residues. Trimming took off 1 base at V and 0 bases at J, with 8 bases between the two ends. The CDR3 sequence is CAISEWQGSTDTQYF. The DNA for the CDR3 is TGTGCCATCAGTGAGTGGCAGGGTAGCACAGATACGCAGTATTTT.

This clone was picked up a small number of times. This rearrangement joins TRBV2 to TRBJ1-1, with D perhaps matching TRBD1 (5 bases). Germline lookup yields CDR1 SNHLY and CDR2 FYNNEI. The CDR3 extends over 15 amino acids. V was clipped by 2 bases and J by 3 bases, with 13 bases between them. The CDR3 sequence: CASSEFRDRDTEAFF. CDR3 bases: TGTGCCAGCAGTGAATTCAGGGATAGAGACACTGAAGCTTTCTTT.

The V call is TRBV24-1, the J call TRBJ2-2; the D gene is possibly TRBD2 (6 bases). The CDR3 is made up of 14 amino acids. Trimming removed 5 bases at V and 6 bases at J, with 12 bases between. CDR1 and CDR2 (germline): KGHDR, SFDVKD. The CDR3 is CATSGDGGAGELFF. In DNA, the CDR3 is TGTGCCACCAGTGGGGACGGCGGGGCCGGGGAGCTGTTTTTT.

This sequence joins TRBV29-1 and TRBJ2-7, with 7 bases identical to TRBD2. The CDR3 has 14 residues. From germline, CDR1 is SQVTM and CDR2 ANQGSEA. V was clipped by 4 bases and J by 3 bases; unmatched bases: 9. CDR3 nucleotide sequence: TGCAGCGTTGGTCCGAGCGGGGTCTTCTACGAGCAGTACTTC. Protein sequence: CSVGPSGVFYEQYF.

This chain joins TRBV4-1 and TRBJ2-7; 12 bases are a match to TRBD2. CDR1 and CDR2 (germline): MGHRA, YSYEKL. This CDR3 comprises 15 residues. The J segment lost 4 bases and the V segment lost 1 base, leaving 2 bases of the junction unmatched. This CDR3 reads CASSQASGGAYEQYF. The CDR3 region has the DNA TGCGCCAGCAGCCAAGCTAGCGGGGGGGCTTACGAGCAGTACTTC.

The chain uses TRBV5-4 and TRBJ1-2; possibly TRBD1 for D (5 bases). CDR3 size: 13 residues. V dropped 6 bases and J dropped 4 bases, with 13 bases sitting between them. Germline V CDR1 and CDR2: SGHNT, YYREEE (reference sequence). Here the CDR3 reads CASNVGGSYGYTF. The CDR3 DNA sequence: TGTGCCAGCAACGTGGGGGGGAGCTATGGCTACACCTTC.

This clone was detected once. This chain joins TRBV19 and TRBJ1-5; D perhaps matches TRBD1 (6 bases). This CDR3 spans 14 amino acids. Germline lookup yields CDR1 LNHDA and CDR2 SQIVND (reference sequence). V was clipped by 3 bases and J by 7 bases, with 13 bases between them. This CDR3 reads CASSMGAGGQPQHF. The CDR3 nucleotides are TGTGCCAGTAGTATGGGGGCAGGAGGACAGCCCCAGCATTTT.

The V call is TRBV4-3, the J call TRBJ2-2; TRBD2 matches at 12 bases. CDR3 size: 18 residues. Trimming took 1 base from V and 3 from J; bases not matched to a gene: 6. The germline CDR1 and CDR2 sequences are LGHNA and YSLEER. CDR3 DNA: TGCGCCAGCAGCCAAGGAGGTCTAGCGGGGGGGTACACCGGGGAGCTGTTTTTT. Translating it yields CASSQGGLAGGYTGELFF.

V gene TRBV7-9 combines with J gene TRBJ1-6, with 7 positions matching TRBD1. Trimming cost V 2 bases and J 7 bases; bases outside gene matches: 8. The CDR3 is 16 amino acids. Germline CDR1 is SEHNR and CDR2 is FQNEAQ (reference sequence). CDR3 residues: CASSLFRGRTNSPLHF. The CDR3 DNA is TGTGCCAGCAGCTTATTCAGGGGGAGGACAAATTCACCCCTCCACTTT.

This chain joins TRBV11-3 and TRBJ2-5; unclear D gene. Trimming cost V 5 bases and J 1 base, with 8 bases left between them. The CDR3 extends over 13 amino acids. CDR1 is SGHNT, CDR2 YENEEA, per germline. The CDR3 spells CASSPPSQETQYF. The CDR3 nucleotides read TGTGCCAGCAGCCCACCCAGCCAAGAGACCCAGTACTTC.

The chain is built from TRBV7-2 and TRBJ1-1; 7 bases agree with TRBD1. The CDR3 extends over 15 amino acids. J was trimmed by 4 bases and V by 5 bases; bases with no gene match: 10. Germline CDR1 is SGHTA and CDR2 is FQGNSA. The CDR3 nucleotides read TGTGCCAGCAGCATTTTCTCGACAGGGACCACTGAAGCTTTCTTT. This encodes CASSIFSTGTTEAFF.

The rearrangement joins TRBV3-1 (or the pseudogene TRBV3-2) to TRBJ2-4; D perhaps matches TRBD2 (5 bases). Germline V gene lookup returns CDR1 LGHDT and CDR2 YNNKEL (reference sequence). The CDR3 is 17 amino acids. V lost 2 bases and J 1 base, leaving 15 bases between the germline ends. The CDR3 region has the DNA TGTGCCAGCAGCCAAACGGGAAGGGAGAGTGCCAAAAACATTCAGTACTTC. The encoded protein is CASSQTGRESAKNIQYF.

The J gene is TRBJ1-5, the V gene TRBV4-1; 7 bases are shared with TRBD1. Germline CDR1 MGHRA, CDR2 YSYEKL. With 4 bases clipped from V and 10 bases from J, the junction kept 13 bases outside the gene matches. The CDR3 consists of 15 residues. This CDR3 reads CASSLRDSTMGPQHF. CDR3 in DNA: TGCGCCAGCAGCCTGCGGGACAGTACTATGGGTCCCCAGCATTTT.

V and J are TRBV5-4 and TRBJ2-7; D may be TRBD2 (6 bases). The CDR3 length is 15 residues. CDR1 and CDR2 (germline): SGHNT, YYREEE (reference sequence). V lost 5 bases and J lost 3, with 18 bases in between. CDR3 DNA sequence: TGTGCCAGCAGAAAGCTCGGGGGAATCAGCTACGAGCAGTACTTC. Translating it yields CASRKLGGISYEQYF.

The rearrangement uses TRBV30 and TRBJ2-5; 9 bases fit TRBD2. The ends lost 2 bases at V and 1 base at J; junction bases unmatched: 5. The germline CDR1 and CDR2 sequences are GTSNPN and SVGIG (reference sequence). This CDR3 is 15 amino acids long. The CDR3 sequence: CAWSFSGGFQETQYF. The DNA for the CDR3 is TGTGCCTGGAGTTTCAGCGGGGGGTTCCAAGAGACCCAGTACTTC.

This clone occurred once. The chain joins TRBV11-2 to TRBJ1-2, with unresolved D. Germline V lookup: CDR1 SGHAT, CDR2 FQNNGV. With 5 bases removed from V and 3 bases from J, the gap between germline ends came to 10 bases. This CDR3 spans 13 amino acids. The CDR3: CASSPDSYYGYTF. CDR3 DNA: TGTGCCAGCAGCCCGGACTCATACTATGGCTACACCTTC.

This chain connects TRBV30 to TRBJ1-1; 8 nucleotides agree with TRBD1. The CDR3 spans 15 residues. The germline V gene has CDR1 GTSNPN and CDR2 SVGIG (reference sequence). J lost 1 base, V lost 3 bases, and 7 bases had no gene match. This CDR3 reads CAWRGRGQANTEAFF. In DNA, the CDR3 is TGTGCCTGGAGGGGCAGGGGGCAGGCGAACACTGAAGCTTTCTTT.

This clone came up a few times. The chain is built from TRBV6-1 and TRBJ2-7, with 7 bases aligning to TRBD1. The CDR3 contains 14 residues. CDR1 and CDR2 (germline): MNHNS, SASEGT. V dropped 3 bases and J dropped 5; count of bases not matched to a gene: 7. The DNA for the CDR3 is TGTGCCAGCAGTGAGACCTGGACAGGTAACGAGCAGTACTTC. It codes for CASSETWTGNEQYF.

The sample holds a few counts of this clone. The V gene is TRBV11-2, the J gene TRBJ2-2; D might be TRBD1 (5 bases). CDR3 length equals 14 residues. Trimming took off 8 bases at V and 5 bases at J, with 15 bases between the two ends. In germline, CDR1 is SGHAT, CDR2 FQNNGV. The CDR3 region has the DNA TGTGCCAGCCGAGTCAGGGTGGTTACCGGGGAGCTGTTTTTT. This gives the protein CASRVRVVTGELFF.

The V call is TRBV6-1, the J call TRBJ2-3; 8 bases align to TRBD2. Trimming took 2 bases from V and 2 from J; bases not matched to a gene: 12. The CDR3 runs 18 residues. Germline V gives CDR1 MNHNS, CDR2 SASEGT. The CDR3 region is CASSELIGGAGATDTQYF. The DNA of the CDR3 is TGTGCCAGCAGTGAATTAATCGGGGGGGCCGGCGCCACAGATACGCAGTATTTT.

The rearrangement joins TRBV9 to TRBJ2-3, with 7 bases that match TRBD2. This CDR3 is built from 16 residues. CDR1 is SGDLS and CDR2 is YYNGEE in the germline V gene. Trimming took 0 bases from V and 1 from J; bases not matched to a gene: 5. The CDR3 bases are TGTGCCAGCAGCGTAGTGGGACTACAGGGCACAGATACGCAGTATTTT. This encodes CASSVVGLQGTDTQYF.

The V call is TRBV7-3, the J call TRBJ2-5; tentative D call: TRBD2 (6 bases). CDR1 is SGHTA and CDR2 is FQGTGA in the germline V gene. The CDR3 loop spans 15 amino acids. V dropped 4 bases and J dropped 5 bases, with 17 bases sitting between them. DNA for the CDR3: TGTGCCAGCAGCTCCCGTCCGGGGGACGGTGAGACCCAGTACTTC. As protein: CASSSRPGDGETQYF.